Listed below are T cell receptor beta chains from one sample, sequenced in a study of T cell responses to AZD1222 COVID-19 vaccine. Assay used: immunoSEQ multiplex PCR; TCRdb lists only in-frame clones, some missing. Here the sample spans about 130,000 clones, 85% to 95% being singletons. The sample in question was peripheral blood, obtained on day 0 of AZD1222 vaccination. The origin of the receptors is an adult in good health. Each CDR3 is given with its conserved first and last residue. A D gene is named only where the DNA matches it firmly. Size is omitted from some rows. Given values are once, few, many or a class for expanded clones.

V gene	D gene	J gene	clone size	CDR3 protein	CDR3 DNA
TRBV19	.	TRBJ2-3	.	CASNVEFQGFTDTQYF	TGTGCCAGTAATGTGGAGTTTCAGGGGTTCACAGATACGCAGTATTTT
TRBV7-9	.	TRBJ1-2	.	CASSLGWQNYGYTF	TGTGCCAGCAGCTTAGGGTGGCAAAACTATGGCTACACCTTC
TRBV25-1	TRBD2	TRBJ2-7	.	CASRRLASEQYF	TGTGCCAGCAGAAGACTAGCATCGGAGCAGTACTTC
TRBV14	.	TRBJ2-5	.	CASSTAQTQYF	TGTGCCAGCAGCACCGCGCAGACCCAGTACTTC
TRBV7-9	.	TRBJ2-3	few	CASGRSNTDTQYF	TGTGCCAGCGGGAGGAGTAACACAGATACGCAGTATTTT
TRBV21-1	.	TRBJ2-1	.	CASSKDEREGTSSDNEQFF	TGTGCCAGCAGCAAAGATGAGCGGGAGGGAACATCCAGTGACAATGAGCAGTTCTTC
TRBV7-8	TRBD2	TRBJ2-3	.	CASSLVRGSGSLDTQYF	TGTGCCAGCAGCTTAGTTCGCGGTAGCGGGAGTTTAGATACGCAGTATTTT
TRBV9	.	TRBJ2-1	.	CASSVRGQGSNEQFF	TGTGCCAGCAGCGTAAGGGGTCAGGGCAGTAATGAGCAGTTCTTC
TRBV5-1	.	TRBJ1-1	.	CASSPGPPSGPEAFF	TGCGCCAGCAGCCCCGGACCCCCTAGTGGGCCTGAAGCTTTCTTT
TRBV29-1	.	TRBJ1-3	.	CSVESSGNTIYF	TGCAGCGTTGAGAGCTCTGGAAACACCATATATTTT
TRBV6-6	.	TRBJ2-6	.	CASSYARSSGANVLTF	TGTGCCAGCAGTTACGCGAGGAGCTCTGGGGCCAACGTCCTGACTTTC
TRBV27	.	TRBJ2-1	.	CASSLAGSYNEQFF	TGTGCCAGCAGTTTAGCGGGATCTTACAATGAGCAGTTCTTC
TRBV2	.	TRBJ1-4	.	CASSWAQPTVKLFF	TGTGCCAGCAGTTGGGCTCAACCAACCGTAAAACTGTTTTTT
TRBV27	.	TRBJ1-1	once	CASSYDSSRNTEAFF	TGTGCCAGCAGTTACGACAGTTCTCGGAACACTGAAGCTTTCTTT
TRBV7-8	TRBD2	TRBJ2-1	.	CASSPNFGLAEGYEQFF	TGTGCCAGCAGCCCTAACTTCGGACTAGCTGAAGGGTATGAGCAGTTCTTC
TRBV15	TRBD1	TRBJ2-5	.	CATGVHGTGGETQYF	TGTGCCACCGGGGTCCACGGGACAGGGGGAGAGACCCAGTACTTC
TRBV9	TRBD2	TRBJ2-1	once	CASSVEAGAYNEQFF	TGTGCCAGCAGCGTAGAAGCGGGAGCGTACAATGAGCAGTTCTTC
TRBV12-5	.	TRBJ1-3	few	CASGPGGSLSGNTIYF	TGTGCTAGTGGTCCCGGGGGCTCACTCTCTGGAAACACCATATATTTT
TRBV19	.	TRBJ2-3	.	CASSILRGTDTQYF	TGTGCCAGTAGTATATTGAGGGGCACAGATACGCAGTATTTT
TRBV4-1	.	TRBJ2-1	.	CASSQRLLLEVREQFF	TGCGCCAGCAGCCAACGACTTCTTTTAGAAGTCCGTGAGCAGTTCTTC
TRBV11-3	.	TRBJ1-1	.	CASSPLPSEATEAFF	TGTGCCAGCAGCCCCCTACCCTCCGAGGCCACTGAAGCTTTCTTT
TRBV5-1	TRBD2	TRBJ2-1	once	CASTTPGTSGNNEQFF	TGCGCCAGCACGACTCCTGGGACTAGCGGTAACAATGAGCAGTTCTTC
TRBV19	TRBD1	TRBJ1-4	.	CASRETGGGEKLFF	TGTGCCAGTAGGGAGACAGGGGGGGGTGAAAAACTGTTTTTT
TRBV6-5	TRBD1	TRBJ1-2	.	CASTNQGGGYTF	TGTGCCAGCACAAATCAGGGGGGTGGCTACACCTTC
TRBV30	.	TRBJ1-2	.	CAWSVGRPVRGYTF	TGTGCCTGGAGTGTAGGCCGACCGGTGCGTGGCTACACCTTC
TRBV5-1	TRBD2	TRBJ2-1	.	CASSFSGGDNEQFF	TGCGCCAGCAGCTTTAGCGGGGGGGACAATGAGCAGTTCTTC
TRBV20-1	.	TRBJ2-1	.	CSARRYNEQFF	TGCAGTGCTAGGCGGTACAATGAGCAGTTCTTC
TRBV6-5	.	TRBJ1-4	once	CASRGIPPEEKLFF	TGTGCCAGCAGGGGGATCCCCCCTGAAGAAAAACTGTTTTTT
TRBV28	.	TRBJ2-1	.	CASIRPGGDEQFF	TGTGCCAGCATACGACCCGGGGGTGATGAGCAGTTCTTC
TRBV28	TRBD1	TRBJ1-5	.	CASSPTGKGNQPQHF	TGTGCCAGCAGTCCGACAGGGAAGGGCAATCAGCCCCAGCATTTT
TRBV3-1/TRBV3-2	TRBD1	TRBJ1-2	.	CASSPRDRGNYGYTF	TGTGCCAGCAGCCCCCGGGACAGGGGTAACTATGGCTACACCTTC
TRBV28	.	TRBJ1-1	.	CATERETAEAFF	TGTGCCACCGAGAGGGAAACGGCTGAAGCTTTCTTT
TRBV4-1	TRBD2	TRBJ2-7	.	CASSPGLAGSYEQYF	TGCGCCAGCAGCCCAGGACTAGCGGGAAGTTACGAGCAGTACTTC
TRBV11-2	.	TRBJ1-2	.	CASSPVGGPGGYTF	TGTGCCAGCAGCCCCGTAGGGGGGCCGGGGGGCTACACCTTC
TRBV7-9	TRBD1	TRBJ2-1	.	CASSLGQGQGSSYNEQFF	TGTGCCAGCAGCTTAGGACAGGGACAGGGGAGCTCCTACAATGAGCAGTTCTTC
TRBV9	TRBD1	TRBJ1-1	.	CASSVATGQGEAFF	TGTGCCAGCAGCGTAGCTACGGGACAGGGTGAAGCTTTCTTT
TRBV4-3	.	TRBJ2-1	.	CASSRNRYEQFF	TGCGCCAGCAGCCGAAACAGGTATGAGCAGTTCTTC
TRBV15	TRBD1	TRBJ1-5	once	CATRGKGTGREPQHF	TGTGCCACCAGGGGCAAGGGGACAGGGAGGGAGCCCCAGCATTTT
TRBV6-2/TRBV6-3	.	TRBJ2-3	.	CASSRTPWADTQYF	TGTGCCAGCAGCCGGACTCCTTGGGCAGATACGCAGTATTTT
TRBV19	.	TRBJ2-5	.	CASSTLGDAATQYF	TGTGCCAGTAGTACACTCGGCGACGCGGCGACCCAGTACTTC
TRBV4-1	.	TRBJ1-5	.	CASSPGAGEDQPQHF	TGCGCCAGCAGCCCCGGGGCAGGGGAAGATCAGCCCCAGCATTTT
TRBV25-1	.	TRBJ1-2	.	CASSRGGLHGYTF	TGTGCCAGCAGCCGGGGGGGGTTGCATGGCTACACCTTC
TRBV9	.	TRBJ1-1	.	CASSVSWSSVEFF	TGTGCCAGCAGCGTATCCTGGTCTAGTGTAGAGTTCTTT
TRBV28	.	TRBJ1-2	.	CASSYFEGVDYGYTF	TGTGCCAGCAGTTACTTCGAAGGGGTGGACTATGGCTACACCTTC
TRBV19	.	TRBJ2-2	.	CASSIGGHTGELFF	TGTGCCAGTAGTATCGGTGGTCACACCGGGGAGCTGTTTTTT
TRBV12-3/TRBV12-4	TRBD1	TRBJ1-2	.	CASSLTGMRGYTF	TGTGCCAGCAGTTTGACAGGGATGCGTGGCTACACCTTC
TRBV7-3	.	TRBJ2-1	.	CASSLIFGHEQFF	TGTGCCAGCAGCTTAATTTTCGGGCATGAGCAGTTCTTC
TRBV27	TRBD2	TRBJ2-7	.	CASSAGTSGSLHEQYF	TGTGCCAGCAGTGCCGGGACTAGCGGGAGTCTCCACGAGCAGTACTTC
TRBV5-1	TRBD1	TRBJ2-1	.	CASSSGQGNNEQFF	TGCGCCAGCAGCTCCGGACAGGGGAACAATGAGCAGTTCTTC
TRBV11-2	.	TRBJ2-1	.	CASSLDANSDNEQFF	TGTGCCAGCAGCTTAGATGCGAATAGCGACAATGAGCAGTTCTTC
TRBV6-6	.	TRBJ2-7	once	CASSYSGFWPLYEQYF	TGTGCCAGCAGTTACTCGGGGTTCTGGCCACTCTACGAGCAGTACTTC
TRBV5-6	.	TRBJ1-4	.	CASSLAGWTNEKLFF	TGTGCCAGCAGCTTAGCAGGGTGGACTAATGAAAAACTGTTTTTT
TRBV4-2	.	TRBJ2-7	.	CASSQDRQAYEQYF	TGTGCCAGCAGCCAAGATAGACAGGCCTACGAGCAGTACTTC
TRBV6-1	TRBD2	TRBJ2-1	.	CASSGTSGLLSYNEQFF	TGTGCCAGCAGTGGGACTAGCGGTTTATTATCCTACAATGAGCAGTTCTTC